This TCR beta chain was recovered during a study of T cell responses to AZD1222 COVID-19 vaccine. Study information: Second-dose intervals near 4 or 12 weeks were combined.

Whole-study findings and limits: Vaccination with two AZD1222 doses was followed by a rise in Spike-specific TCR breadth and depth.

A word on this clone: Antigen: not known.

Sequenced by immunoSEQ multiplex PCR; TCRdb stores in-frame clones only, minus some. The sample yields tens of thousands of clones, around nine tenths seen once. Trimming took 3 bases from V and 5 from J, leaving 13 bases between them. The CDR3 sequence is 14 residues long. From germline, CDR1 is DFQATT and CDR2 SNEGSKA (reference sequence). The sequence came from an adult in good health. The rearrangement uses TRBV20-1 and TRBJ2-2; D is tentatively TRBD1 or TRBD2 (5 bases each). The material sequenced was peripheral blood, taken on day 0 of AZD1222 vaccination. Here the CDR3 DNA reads TGCAGTGCTAGTGCAGGGAGCAGTACCGGGGAGCTGTTTTTT. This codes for CSASAGSSTGELFF.